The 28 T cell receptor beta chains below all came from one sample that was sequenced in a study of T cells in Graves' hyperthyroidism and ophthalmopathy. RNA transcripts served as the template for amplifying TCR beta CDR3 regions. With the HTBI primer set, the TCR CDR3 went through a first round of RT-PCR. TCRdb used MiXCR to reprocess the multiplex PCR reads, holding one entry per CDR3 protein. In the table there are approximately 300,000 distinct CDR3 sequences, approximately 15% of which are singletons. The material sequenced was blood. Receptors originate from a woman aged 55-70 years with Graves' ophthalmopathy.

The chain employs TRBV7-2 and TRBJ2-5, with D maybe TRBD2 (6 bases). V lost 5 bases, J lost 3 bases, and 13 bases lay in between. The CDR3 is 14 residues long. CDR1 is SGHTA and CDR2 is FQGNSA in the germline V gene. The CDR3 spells CASSARTGEETQYF. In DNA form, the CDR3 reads TGTGCCAGCAGCGCCCGTACGGGGGAAGAGACCCAGTACTTC.

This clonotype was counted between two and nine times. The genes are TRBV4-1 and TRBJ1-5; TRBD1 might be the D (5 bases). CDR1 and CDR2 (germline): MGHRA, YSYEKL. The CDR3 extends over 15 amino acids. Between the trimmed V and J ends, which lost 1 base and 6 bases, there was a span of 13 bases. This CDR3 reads CASSQVSLGGQPQHF. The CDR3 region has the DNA TGCGCCAGCAGCCAAGTCAGTCTCGGGGGTCAGCCCCAGCATTTT.

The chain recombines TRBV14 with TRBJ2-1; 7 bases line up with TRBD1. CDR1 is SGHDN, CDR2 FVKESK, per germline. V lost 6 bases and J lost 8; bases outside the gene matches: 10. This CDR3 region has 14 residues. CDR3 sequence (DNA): TGTGCCAGCAGATCGACAGGGAGTATCCATGAGCAGTTCTTC. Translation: CASRSTGSIHEQFF.

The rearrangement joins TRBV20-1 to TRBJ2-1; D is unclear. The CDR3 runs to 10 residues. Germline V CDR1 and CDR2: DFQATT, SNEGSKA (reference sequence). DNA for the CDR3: TGCAATGTCGAGAGGAATGAGCAGTTCTTC. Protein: CNVERNEQFF.

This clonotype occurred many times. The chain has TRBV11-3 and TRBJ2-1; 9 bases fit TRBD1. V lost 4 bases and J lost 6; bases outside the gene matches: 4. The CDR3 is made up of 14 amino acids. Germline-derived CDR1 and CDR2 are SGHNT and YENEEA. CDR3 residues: CASSSQGALNEQFF. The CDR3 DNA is TGTGCCAGCAGCTCACAGGGGGCTCTCAATGAGCAGTTCTTC. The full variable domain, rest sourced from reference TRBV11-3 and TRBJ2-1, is EAGVVQSPRYKIIEKKQPVAFWCNPISGHNTLYWYLQNLGQGPELLIRYENEEAVDDSQLPKDRFSAERLKGVDSTLKIQPAELGDSAVYLCASSSQGALNEQFFGPGTRLTVL.

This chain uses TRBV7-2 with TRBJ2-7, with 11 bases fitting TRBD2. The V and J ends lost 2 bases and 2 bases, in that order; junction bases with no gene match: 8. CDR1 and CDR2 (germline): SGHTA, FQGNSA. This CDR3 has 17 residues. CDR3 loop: CASSLISGTSGPYEQYF. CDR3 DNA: TGTGCCAGCAGCTTAATATCCGGGACTAGCGGTCCCTACGAGCAGTACTTC.

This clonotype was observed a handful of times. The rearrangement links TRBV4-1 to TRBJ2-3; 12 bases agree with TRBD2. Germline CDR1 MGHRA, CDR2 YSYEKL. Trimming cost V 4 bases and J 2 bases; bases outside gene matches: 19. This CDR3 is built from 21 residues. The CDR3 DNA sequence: TGCGCCAGCAGCCGACTAACACGGGAGACTAGCGGGAGCCTTTTCACAGATACGCAGTATTTT. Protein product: CASSRLTRETSGSLFTDTQYF.

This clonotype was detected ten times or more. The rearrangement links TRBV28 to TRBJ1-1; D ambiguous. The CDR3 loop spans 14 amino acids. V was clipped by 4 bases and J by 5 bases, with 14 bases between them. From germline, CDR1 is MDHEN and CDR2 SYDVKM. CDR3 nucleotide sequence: TGTGCCAGCAGTTCGGGCTTACTCAGGACTGAAGCTTTCTTT. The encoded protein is CASSSGLLRTEAFF.

Written as DNA, the CDR3 is TGTGCCAGCAGCTTAGTACAGGGGGTGGCGGAGACCCAGTACTTC. It encodes CASSLVQGVAETQYF. The V and J genes are TRBV11-2 and TRBJ2-5, with 8 bases matching TRBD1. With 1 base clipped from V and 5 bases from J, the junction kept 6 bases outside the gene matches. Germline CDR1 reads SGHAT; CDR2 reads FQNNGV. This CDR3 is 15 amino acids long.

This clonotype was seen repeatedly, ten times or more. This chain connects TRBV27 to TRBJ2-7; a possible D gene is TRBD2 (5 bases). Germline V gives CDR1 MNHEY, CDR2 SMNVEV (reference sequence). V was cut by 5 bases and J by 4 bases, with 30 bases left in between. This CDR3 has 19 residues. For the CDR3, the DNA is TGTGCCAGCAGTGTCTTCTCCTACAGCGGTGACTTTTCCGATTACGAGCAGTACTTC. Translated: CASSVFSYSGDFSDYEQYF.

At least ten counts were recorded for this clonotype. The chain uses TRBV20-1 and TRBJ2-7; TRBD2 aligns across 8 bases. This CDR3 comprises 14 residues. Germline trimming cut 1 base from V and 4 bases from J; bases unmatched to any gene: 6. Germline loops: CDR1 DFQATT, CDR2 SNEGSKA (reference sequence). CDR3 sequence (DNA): TGCAGTGCTAGAGCCCGGACTAGCCCTTACGAGCAGTACTTC. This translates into CSARARTSPYEQYF.

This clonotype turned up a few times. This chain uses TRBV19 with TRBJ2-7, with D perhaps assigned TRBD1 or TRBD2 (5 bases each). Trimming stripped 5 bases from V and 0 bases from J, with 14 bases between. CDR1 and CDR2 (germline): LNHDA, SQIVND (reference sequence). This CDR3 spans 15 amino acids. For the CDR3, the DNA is TGTGCCAGTAGTCCCACCGGGGCCTACTCCTACGAGCAGTACTTC. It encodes CASSPTGAYSYEQYF.

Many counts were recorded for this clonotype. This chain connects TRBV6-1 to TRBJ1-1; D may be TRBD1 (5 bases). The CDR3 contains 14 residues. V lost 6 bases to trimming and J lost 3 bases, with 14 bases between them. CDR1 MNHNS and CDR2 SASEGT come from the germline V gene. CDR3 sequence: CASSQTASDTEAFF. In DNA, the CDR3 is TGTGCCAGCAGCCAGACAGCGTCGGACACTGAAGCTTTCTTT.

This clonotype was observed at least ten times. CDR3 DNA sequence: TGTGCCAGCAGCGCTAAAGGATCCGGCAATCAGCCCCAGCATTTT. This encodes CASSAKGSGNQPQHF. This sequence joins TRBV7-2 and TRBJ1-5; no definite D call. The germline CDR1 and CDR2 sequences are SGHTA and FQGNSA. The CDR3 consists of 15 residues. The germline V and J ends were trimmed by 5 bases and 2 bases, with 13 bases remaining between them.

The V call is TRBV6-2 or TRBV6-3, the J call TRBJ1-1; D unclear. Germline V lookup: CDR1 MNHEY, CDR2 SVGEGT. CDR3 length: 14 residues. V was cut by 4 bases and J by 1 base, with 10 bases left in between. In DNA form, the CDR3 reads TGTGCCAGCAGTTCCGCGGGCCCGAACACTGAAGCTTTCTTT. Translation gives CASSSAGPNTEAFF.

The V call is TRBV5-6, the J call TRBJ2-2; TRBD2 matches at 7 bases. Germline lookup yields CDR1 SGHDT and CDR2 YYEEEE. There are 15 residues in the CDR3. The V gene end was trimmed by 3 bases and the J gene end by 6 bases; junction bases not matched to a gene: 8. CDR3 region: CASSSGRAEAGELFF. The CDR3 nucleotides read TGTGCCAGCAGCTCAGGGAGGGCCGAGGCCGGGGAGCTGTTTTTT.

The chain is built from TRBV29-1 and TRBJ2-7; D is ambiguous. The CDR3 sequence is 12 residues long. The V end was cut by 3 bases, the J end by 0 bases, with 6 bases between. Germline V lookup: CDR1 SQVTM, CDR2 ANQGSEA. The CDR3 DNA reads TGCAGCGTTGAGTCCAGCTCCTACGAGCAGTACTTC. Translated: CSVESSSYEQYF.

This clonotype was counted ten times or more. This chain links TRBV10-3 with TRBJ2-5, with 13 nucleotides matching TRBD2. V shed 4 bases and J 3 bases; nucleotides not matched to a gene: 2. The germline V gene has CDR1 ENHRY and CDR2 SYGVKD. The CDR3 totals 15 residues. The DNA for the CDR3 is TGTGCCATCAGTGGGACTAGCGGGAGAGAAGAGACCCAGTACTTC. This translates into CAISGTSGREETQYF.

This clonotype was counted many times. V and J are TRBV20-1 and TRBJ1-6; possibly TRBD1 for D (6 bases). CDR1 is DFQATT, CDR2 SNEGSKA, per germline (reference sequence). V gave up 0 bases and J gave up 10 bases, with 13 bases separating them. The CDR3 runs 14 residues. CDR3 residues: CSAREGHQRSPLHF. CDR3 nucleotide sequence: TGCAGTGCTAGAGAGGGACACCAGAGGTCACCCCTCCACTTT.

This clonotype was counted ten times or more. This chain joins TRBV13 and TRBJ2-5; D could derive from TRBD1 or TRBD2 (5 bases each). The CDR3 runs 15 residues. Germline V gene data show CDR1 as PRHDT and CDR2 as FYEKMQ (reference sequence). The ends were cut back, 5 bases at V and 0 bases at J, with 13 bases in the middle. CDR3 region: CASSPQGTDQETQYF. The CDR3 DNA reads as TGTGCCAGCAGCCCCCAAGGGACGGACCAAGAGACCCAGTACTTC.

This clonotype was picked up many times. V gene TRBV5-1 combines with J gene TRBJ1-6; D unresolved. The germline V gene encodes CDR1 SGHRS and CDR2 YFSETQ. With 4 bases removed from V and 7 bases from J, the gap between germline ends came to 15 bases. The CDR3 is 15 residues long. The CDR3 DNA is TGCGCCAGCAGCCCTGGCCGGGGAGGGAATTCACCCCTCCACTTT. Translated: CASSPGRGGNSPLHF.

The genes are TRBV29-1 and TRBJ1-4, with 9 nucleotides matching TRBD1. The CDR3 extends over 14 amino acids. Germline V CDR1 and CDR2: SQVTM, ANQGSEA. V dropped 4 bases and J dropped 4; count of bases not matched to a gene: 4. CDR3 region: CSVAQTGGNEKLFF. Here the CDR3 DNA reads TGCAGCGTTGCGCAGACAGGGGGTAATGAAAAACTGTTTTTT.

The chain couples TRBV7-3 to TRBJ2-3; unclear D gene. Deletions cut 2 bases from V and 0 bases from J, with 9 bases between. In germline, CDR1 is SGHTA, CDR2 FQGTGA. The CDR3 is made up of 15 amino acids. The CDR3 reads CASSLGVTSTDTQYF. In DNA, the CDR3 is TGTGCCAGCAGCTTAGGTGTAACTAGCACAGATACGCAGTATTTT.

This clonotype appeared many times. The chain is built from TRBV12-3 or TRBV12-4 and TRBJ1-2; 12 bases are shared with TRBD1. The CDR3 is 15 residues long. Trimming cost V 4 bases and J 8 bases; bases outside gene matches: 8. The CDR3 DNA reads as TGTGCCAGCAGTTCCCGGGACAGGGGGCTGGGGGGCTACACCTTC. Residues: CASSSRDRGLGGYTF.

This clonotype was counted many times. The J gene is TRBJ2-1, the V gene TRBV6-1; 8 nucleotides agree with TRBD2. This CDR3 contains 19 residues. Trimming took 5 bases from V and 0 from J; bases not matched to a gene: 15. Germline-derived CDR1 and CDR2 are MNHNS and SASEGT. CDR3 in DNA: TGTGCCAGCAGTCAATCCCGCGGAACGGGAGGGTTCTCCTACAATGAGCAGTTCTTC. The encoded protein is CASSQSRGTGGFSYNEQFF.

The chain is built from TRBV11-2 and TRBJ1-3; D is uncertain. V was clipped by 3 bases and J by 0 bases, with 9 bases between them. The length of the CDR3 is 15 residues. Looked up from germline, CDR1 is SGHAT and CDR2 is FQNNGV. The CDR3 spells CASSFGRSSGNTIYF. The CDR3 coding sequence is TGTGCCAGCAGCTTCGGCAGGTCCTCTGGAAACACCATATATTTT.

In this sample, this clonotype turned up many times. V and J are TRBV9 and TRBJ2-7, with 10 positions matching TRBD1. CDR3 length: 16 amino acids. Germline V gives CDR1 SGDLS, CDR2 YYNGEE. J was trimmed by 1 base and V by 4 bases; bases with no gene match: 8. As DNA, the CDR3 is TGTGCCAGCAGCATCGGGACAGGGGTACAATCCTACGAGCAGTACTTC. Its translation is CASSIGTGVQSYEQYF.

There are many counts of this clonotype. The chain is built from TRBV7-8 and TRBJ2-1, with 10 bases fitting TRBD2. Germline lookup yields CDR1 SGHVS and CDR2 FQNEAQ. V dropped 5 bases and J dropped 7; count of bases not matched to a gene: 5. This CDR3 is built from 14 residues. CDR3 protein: CASSRPGLANEQFF. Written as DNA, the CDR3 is TGTGCCAGCAGCCGACCGGGACTAGCGAATGAGCAGTTCTTC.